The 4 T cell receptor beta chains given below trace back to one sample, sequenced in a study of T cells in Graves' hyperthyroidism and ophthalmopathy. Researchers amplified the TCR beta CDR3 regions from RNA transcripts. Using the HTBI primer set, a first-round RT-PCR was run on the TCR CDR3. Each CDR3 protein gets one entry after TCRdb re-called the multiplex PCR reads with MiXCR. The data contain over 400,000 distinct CDR3 sequences, 20% to 25% of them singletons. Sequenced material: blood. The receptors were sampled from a woman aged 70-85 years with Graves' ophthalmopathy.

This clonotype was observed many times. V gene TRBV28 combines with J gene TRBJ1-6, with 7 positions matching TRBD1. Germline CDR1 MDHEN, CDR2 SYDVKM. Trimming took 3 bases from V and 7 from J; bases not matched to a gene: 3. The CDR3 spans 14 residues. As DNA, the CDR3 is TGTGCCAGCAGTTTGGGGACAGCAAATTCACCCCTCCACTTT. It encodes CASSLGTANSPLHF.

The genes are TRBV7-9 and TRBJ2-7; no clear D. The CDR3 spans 14 residues. Per the germline V gene, CDR1 is SEHNR and CDR2 is FQNEAQ (reference sequence). V lost 2 bases and J 7 bases, leaving 15 bases between the germline ends. The CDR3 protein is CASSLSLDPWEQYF. CDR3 DNA sequence: TGTGCCAGCAGCTTAAGCCTGGACCCTTGGGAGCAGTACTTC. Full variable domain (missing parts from reference TRBV7-9 and TRBJ2-7): DTGVSQNPRHKITKRGQNVTFRCDPISEHNRLYWYRQTLGQGPEFLTYFQNEAQLEKSRLLSDRFSAERPKGSFSTLEIQRTEQGDSAMYLCASSLSLDPWEQYFGPGTRLTVT.

This clonotype was picked up many times. This chain joins TRBV12-3 or TRBV12-4 and TRBJ1-1; D is perhaps TRBD1 (5 bases). The CDR3 covers 15 residues. V lost 5 bases, J lost 2 bases, and 15 bases lay in between. The CDR3 here is CASSPDGGANTEAFF. CDR3 sequence (DNA): TGTGCCAGCAGTCCCGACGGGGGTGCAAACACTGAAGCTTTCTTT.

This clonotype occurred many times. V and J are TRBV12-3 or TRBV12-4 and TRBJ1-2, with D perhaps TRBD1 (5 bases). This CDR3 contains 13 residues. Trimming took off 6 bases at V and 8 bases at J, with 16 bases between the two ends. The CDR3 protein is CASSRPGQAGYTF. As DNA, the CDR3 is TGTGCCAGCAGCCGACCCGGACAAGCCGGCTACACCTTC.